The clone carrying this TCR beta chain was seen a few times. Its antigen is still unknown. These data originate in a study of shared clonotypes between healthy human individuals. In the study overall: Per donor, CD8 memory used one plate, CD8 naive used two, CD4 memory used three and CD4 naive used three. Study-wide points: Shared clonotypes: about 5% naive CD4, under 4% naive CD8, over 2% memory CD4, around 0.4% memory CD8. Exclusively blood specimens were collected; tissue repertoires likely differ.

Libraries were prepared by immunoSEQ multiplex PCR; TCRdb keeps only in-frame clonotypes and omits some of them. The sample lists around 1,900,000 clones, around 93% seen once, with less than 2% in the top ten. V dropped 6 bases and J dropped 0 bases, with 11 bases sitting between them. Germline values: CDR1 MNHEY, CDR2 SMNVEV (reference sequence). The CDR3 length is 14 residues. The naive CD8 subset, CD45RO-negative cells positively selected for CCR7, excluded terminally differentiated effector memory CD45RA+ cells. The chain has TRBV27 and TRBJ1-1; D gene uncertain. Sequencing was done on a sample of naive CD8+ T cells from PBMCs. The sequence came from a man younger than 35 in good health. Some clones in this sample may be carry-over from other donors' samples. CDR3 DNA: TGTGCCAGCAGAGTTAGGGATCTGAACACTGAAGCTTTCTTT. Residues: CASRVRDLNTEAFF.